Below, one T cell receptor beta chain is given with its context. Antigen specificity is unknown. From the reads, TCRdb called clonotypes with MiXCR, one entry per CDR3 protein. The sample carries 55,000 to 65,000 distinct CDR3 sequences, over 50% recorded once. This sample stems from a study of type 1 regulatory T cells. Across the whole study: T-allo10 is a Tr1-enriched, alloantigen-specific CD4 T cell product made in vitro.

Study outcomes and limitations: Compared with non-type 1 regulatory T cells, type 1 regulatory T cells showed a more restricted TCR repertoire.

The sequence was collected from a human donor in good health. The specimen sequenced was cultured non-Tr1 T cells, either the whole culture or a sorted T cell fraction (not recorded which).

The CDR3, as DNA: TGCGCCAGCAGCTTGATCGGCGGGAGGAACTACAATGAGCAGTTCTTC. Translated, it gives CASSLIGGRNYNEQFF. The chain uses TRBV5-1 and TRBJ2-1; 8 bases align to TRBD2. CDR3 length: 16 residues. Germline CDR1 is SGHRS and CDR2 is YFSETQ. J was trimmed by 3 bases and V by 1 base; bases with no gene match: 6.